This T cell receptor beta chain was found in a study of radiotherapy plus CTLA-4 blockade in lung cancer. The study, taken as a whole, reports: Some TCR clones had been derived from tumors. These clones expanded in peripheral blood after radiotherapy plus ipilimumab. Alongside interferon-beta, early blood T cell clone dynamics were reportedly the best predictor of response.

Only in-frame clones appear in the TCRdb table, and some are missing; sequencing was by immunoSEQ multiplex PCR. The data contain roughly 48,000 clones, about 81% of them singletons. CDR3 size: 15 residues. With 7 bases clipped from V and 7 bases from J, the junction kept 16 bases outside the gene matches. Germline CDR1 and CDR2: MDHEN and SYDVKM. This clone has more than one count but fewer than ten. Its specificity is unknown. The clonotype originates from a human donor with non-small cell lung cancer who had stable disease on radiotherapy plus ipilimumab. The rearrangement uses TRBV28 and TRBJ2-7; 7 bases match TRBD2. The source was peripheral blood, collected from a patient treated with radiotherapy plus ipilimumab. The CDR3 reads CASTLNPSGLREQYF. CDR3 DNA: TGTGCCAGCACCTTGAATCCTAGCGGCTTGAGGGAGCAGTACTTC.